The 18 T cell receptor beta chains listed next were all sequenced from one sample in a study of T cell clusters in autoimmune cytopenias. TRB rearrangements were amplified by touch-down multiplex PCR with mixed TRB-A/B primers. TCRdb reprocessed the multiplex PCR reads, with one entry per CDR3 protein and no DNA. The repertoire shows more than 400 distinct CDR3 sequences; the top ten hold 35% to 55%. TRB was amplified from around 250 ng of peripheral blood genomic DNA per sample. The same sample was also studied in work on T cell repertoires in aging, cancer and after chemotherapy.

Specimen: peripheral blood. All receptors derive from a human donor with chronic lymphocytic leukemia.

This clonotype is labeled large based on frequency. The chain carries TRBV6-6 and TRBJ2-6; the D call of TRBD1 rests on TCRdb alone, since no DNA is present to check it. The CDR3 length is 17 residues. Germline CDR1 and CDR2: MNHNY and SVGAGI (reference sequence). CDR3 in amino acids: CASTLGQSHSGANVLTF.

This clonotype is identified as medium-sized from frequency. The CDR3 is CSASKTGDRGYTF. The V call is TRBV20-1, the J call TRBJ1-2; without DNA, the TCRdb call of TRBD1 cannot be checked. The CDR3 runs 13 residues. Per germline, CDR1 DFQATT and CDR2 SNEGSKA (reference sequence).

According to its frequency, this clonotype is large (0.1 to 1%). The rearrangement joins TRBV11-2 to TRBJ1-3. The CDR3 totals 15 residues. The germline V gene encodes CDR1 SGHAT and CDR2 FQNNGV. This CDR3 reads CASSLGHTSGNTIYF.

CDR3 sequence reads: CASSSLARMTQYF. This sequence joins TRBV7-2 and TRBJ2-3. Germline loops: CDR1 SGHTA, CDR2 FQGNSA. This CDR3 is built from 13 residues.

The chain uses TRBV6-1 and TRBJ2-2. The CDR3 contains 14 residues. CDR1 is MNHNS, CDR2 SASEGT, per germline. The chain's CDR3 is CASSAQTGTGELFF.

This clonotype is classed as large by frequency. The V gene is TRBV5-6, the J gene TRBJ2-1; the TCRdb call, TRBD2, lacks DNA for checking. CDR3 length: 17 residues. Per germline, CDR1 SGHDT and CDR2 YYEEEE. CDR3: CASSYNGLAGGLDEQFF.

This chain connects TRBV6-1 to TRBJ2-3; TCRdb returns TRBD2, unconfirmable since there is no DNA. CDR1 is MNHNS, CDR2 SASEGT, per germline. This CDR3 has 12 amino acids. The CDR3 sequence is CGLAGGADTQYF.

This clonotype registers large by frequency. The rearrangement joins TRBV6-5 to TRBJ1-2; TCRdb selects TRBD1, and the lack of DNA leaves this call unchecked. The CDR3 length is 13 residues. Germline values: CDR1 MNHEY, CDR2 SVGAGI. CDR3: CASSARGRDGYTF.

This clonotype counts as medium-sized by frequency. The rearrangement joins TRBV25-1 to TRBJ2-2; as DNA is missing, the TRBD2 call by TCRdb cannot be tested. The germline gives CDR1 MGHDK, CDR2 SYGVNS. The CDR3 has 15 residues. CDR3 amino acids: CASSPSRLHGGELFF.

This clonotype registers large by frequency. The CDR3 is CASSYEIYEQYF. The chain couples TRBV6-2 or TRBV6-3 to TRBJ2-7. The CDR3 contains 12 residues. Germline V lookup: CDR1 MNHEY, CDR2 SVGEGT.

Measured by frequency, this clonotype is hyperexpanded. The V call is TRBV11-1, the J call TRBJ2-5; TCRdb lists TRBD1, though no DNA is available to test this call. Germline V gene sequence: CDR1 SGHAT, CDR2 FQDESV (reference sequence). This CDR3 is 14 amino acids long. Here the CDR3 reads CASGGGPGVETQYF.

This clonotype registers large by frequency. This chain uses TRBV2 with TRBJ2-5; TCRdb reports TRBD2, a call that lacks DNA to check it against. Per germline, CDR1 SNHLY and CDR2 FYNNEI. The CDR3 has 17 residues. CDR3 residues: CASSDLGLAGYQETQYF.

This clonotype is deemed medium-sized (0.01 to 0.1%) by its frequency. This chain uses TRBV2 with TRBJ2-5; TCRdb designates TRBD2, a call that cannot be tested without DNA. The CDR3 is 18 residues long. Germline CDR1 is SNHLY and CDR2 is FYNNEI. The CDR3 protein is CASSEARLAGPRGETQYF. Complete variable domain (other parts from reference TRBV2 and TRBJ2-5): EPEVTQTPSHQVTQMGQEVILRCVPISNHLYFYWYRQILGQKVEFLVSFYNNEISEKSEIFDDQFSVERPDGSNFTLKIRSTKLEDSAMYFCASSEARLAGPRGETQYFGPGTRLLVL.

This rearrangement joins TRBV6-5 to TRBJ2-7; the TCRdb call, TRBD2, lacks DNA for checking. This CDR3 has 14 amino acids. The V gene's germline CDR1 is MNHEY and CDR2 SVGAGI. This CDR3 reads CASRKTSGNYEQYF.

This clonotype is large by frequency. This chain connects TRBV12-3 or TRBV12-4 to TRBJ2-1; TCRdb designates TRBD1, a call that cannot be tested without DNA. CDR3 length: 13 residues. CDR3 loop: CASSRDNYNEQFF.

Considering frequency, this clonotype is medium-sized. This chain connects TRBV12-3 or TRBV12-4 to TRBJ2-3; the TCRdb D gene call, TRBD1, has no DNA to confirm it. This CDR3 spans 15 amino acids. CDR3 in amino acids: CASSTPGTGKDTQYF.

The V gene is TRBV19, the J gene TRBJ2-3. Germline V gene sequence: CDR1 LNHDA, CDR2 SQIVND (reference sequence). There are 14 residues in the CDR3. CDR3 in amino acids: CASSLQTGPDTQYF.

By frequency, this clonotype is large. This CDR3 is CASSHPDYYGYTF. V is TRBV5-4 and J is TRBJ1-2. Germline lookup yields CDR1 SGHNT and CDR2 YYREEE (reference sequence). The CDR3 sequence is 13 residues long.